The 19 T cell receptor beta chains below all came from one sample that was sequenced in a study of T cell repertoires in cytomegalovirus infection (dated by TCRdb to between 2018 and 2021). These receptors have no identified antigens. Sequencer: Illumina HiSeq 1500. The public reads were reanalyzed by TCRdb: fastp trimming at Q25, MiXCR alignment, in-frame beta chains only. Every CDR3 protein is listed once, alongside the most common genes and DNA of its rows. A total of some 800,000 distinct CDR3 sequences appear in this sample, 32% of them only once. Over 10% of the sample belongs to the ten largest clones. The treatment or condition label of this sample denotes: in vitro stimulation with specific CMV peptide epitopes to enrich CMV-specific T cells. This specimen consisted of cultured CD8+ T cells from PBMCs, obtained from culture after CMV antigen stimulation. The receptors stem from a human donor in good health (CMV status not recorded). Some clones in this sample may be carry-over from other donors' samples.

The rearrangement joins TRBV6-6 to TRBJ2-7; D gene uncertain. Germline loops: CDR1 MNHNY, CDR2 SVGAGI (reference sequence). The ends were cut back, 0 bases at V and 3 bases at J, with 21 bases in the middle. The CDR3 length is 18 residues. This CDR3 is CASSYSSLGSKGHYEQYF. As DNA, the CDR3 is TGTGCCAGCAGTTACTCGAGTCTGGGAAGTAAGGGTCACTACGAGCAGTACTTC.

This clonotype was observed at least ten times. The CDR3 DNA reads TGTGCCAGCAGTTCCCCGAGGGGGGGAACTGAAGCTTTCTTT. It yields the protein CASSSPRGGTEAFF. The chain links TRBV7-9 to TRBJ1-1; a possible D gene is TRBD1 (6 bases). Deletions cut 6 bases from V and 5 bases from J, with 16 bases between. The CDR3 has 14 amino acids. Germline V gene sequence: CDR1 SEHNR, CDR2 FQNEAQ (reference sequence).

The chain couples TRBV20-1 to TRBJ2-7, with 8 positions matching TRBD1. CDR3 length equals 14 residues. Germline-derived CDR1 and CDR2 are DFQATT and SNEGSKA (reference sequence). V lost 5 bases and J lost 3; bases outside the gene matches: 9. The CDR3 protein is CSAQHTGQGYEQYF. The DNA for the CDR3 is TGCAGTGCTCAGCACACTGGACAGGGCTACGAGCAGTACTTC.

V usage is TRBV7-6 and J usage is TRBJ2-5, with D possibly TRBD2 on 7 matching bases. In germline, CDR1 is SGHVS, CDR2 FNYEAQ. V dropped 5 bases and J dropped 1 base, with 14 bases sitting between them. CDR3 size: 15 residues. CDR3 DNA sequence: TGTGCCAGCAGCGCGAGACGGGGGGCCCAAGAGACCCAGTACTTC. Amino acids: CASSARRGAQETQYF.

CDR3 sequence (DNA): TGTGCCAGCAGCCCGACAGGTCGCAGGGCTTTCTTT. Translated: CASSPTGRRAFF. This chain links TRBV7-9 with TRBJ1-1, with D perhaps TRBD1 (6 bases). This CDR3 spans 12 amino acids. Germline V gene data show CDR1 as SEHNR and CDR2 as FQNEAQ (reference sequence). The V and J ends lost 5 bases and 11 bases respectively, with 15 bases between them.

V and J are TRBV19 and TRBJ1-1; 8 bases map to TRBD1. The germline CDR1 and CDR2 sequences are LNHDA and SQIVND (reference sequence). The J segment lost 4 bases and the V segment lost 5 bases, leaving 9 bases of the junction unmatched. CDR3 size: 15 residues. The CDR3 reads CASSFGRTGSTEAFF. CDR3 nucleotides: TGTGCCAGTAGTTTTGGCAGGACAGGGTCCACTGAAGCTTTCTTT.

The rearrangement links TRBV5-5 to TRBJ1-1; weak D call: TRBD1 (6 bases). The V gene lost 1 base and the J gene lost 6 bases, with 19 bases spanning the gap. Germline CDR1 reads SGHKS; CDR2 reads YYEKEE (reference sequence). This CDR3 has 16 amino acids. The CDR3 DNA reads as TGTGCCAGCAGCTTGAATCGGGACATTTCTCTTTCTGAAGCTTTCTTT. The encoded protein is CASSLNRDISLSEAFF.

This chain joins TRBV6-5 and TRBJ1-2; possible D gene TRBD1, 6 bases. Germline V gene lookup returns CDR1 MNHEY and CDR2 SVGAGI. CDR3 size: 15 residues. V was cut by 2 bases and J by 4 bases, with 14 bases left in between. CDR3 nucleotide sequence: TGTGCCAGCAGTTACCCCTTCGGACAGAGCTATGGCTACACCTTC. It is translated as CASSYPFGQSYGYTF.

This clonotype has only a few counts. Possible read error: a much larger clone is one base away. This CDR3 reads CASRTASTDTQYF. DNA of the CDR3: TGTGCCAGCAGGACTGCTAGCACAGATACGCAGTATTTT. J is TRBJ2-3 and V is TRBV27; D unclear. Trimming left V 6 bases short and J 0 bases short, with 7 bases between. Germline V gene data show CDR1 as MNHEY and CDR2 as SMNVEV (reference sequence). The CDR3 sequence is 13 residues long.

This CDR3 reads CASSSSQGYVVTDTQYF. Written as DNA, the CDR3 is TGTGCCAGCAGTTCCTCACAGGGTTACGTAGTCACAGATACGCAGTATTTT. The rearrangement links TRBV6-6 to TRBJ2-3, with D tentatively TRBD1 (6 bases). The CDR3 is 17 amino acids. Germline V gives CDR1 MNHNY, CDR2 SVGAGI (reference sequence). V lost 4 bases to trimming and J lost 2 bases, with 19 bases between them.

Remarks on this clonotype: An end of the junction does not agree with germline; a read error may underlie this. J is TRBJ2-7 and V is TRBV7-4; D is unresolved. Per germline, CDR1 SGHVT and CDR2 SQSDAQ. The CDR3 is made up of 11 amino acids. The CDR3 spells CASSSTTPIHF. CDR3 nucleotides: TGTGCCAGCAGCTCGACAACACCGATCCACTTC. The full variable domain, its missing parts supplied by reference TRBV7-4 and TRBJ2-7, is GAGVSQSPRYKVAKRGRDVALRCDSISGHVTLYWYRQTLGQGSEVLTYSQSDAQRDKSGRPSGRFSAERPERSVSTLKIQRTEQGDSAVYLCASSSTTPIHFGPGTRLTVT.

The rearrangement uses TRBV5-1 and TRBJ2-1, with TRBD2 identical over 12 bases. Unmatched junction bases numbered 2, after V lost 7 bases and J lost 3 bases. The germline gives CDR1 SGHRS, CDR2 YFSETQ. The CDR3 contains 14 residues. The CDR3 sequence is CASRTSGDYNEQFF. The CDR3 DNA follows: TGCGCCAGCCGGACTAGCGGGGACTACAATGAGCAGTTCTTC.

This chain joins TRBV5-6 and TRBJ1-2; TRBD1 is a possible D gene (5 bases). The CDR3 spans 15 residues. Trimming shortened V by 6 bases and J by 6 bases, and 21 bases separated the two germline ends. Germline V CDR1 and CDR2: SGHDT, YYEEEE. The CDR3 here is CASTPGPIPADGYTF. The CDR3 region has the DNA TGTGCCAGCACCCCGGGACCCATACCAGCGGATGGCTACACCTTC.

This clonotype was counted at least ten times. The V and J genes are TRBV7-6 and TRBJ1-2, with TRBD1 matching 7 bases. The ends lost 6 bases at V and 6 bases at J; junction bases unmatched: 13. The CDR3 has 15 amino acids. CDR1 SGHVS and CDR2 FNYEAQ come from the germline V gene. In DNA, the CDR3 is TGTGCCAGCAGTTTGACCCCCGGGACAGCGAATGGCTACACCTTC. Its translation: CASSLTPGTANGYTF.

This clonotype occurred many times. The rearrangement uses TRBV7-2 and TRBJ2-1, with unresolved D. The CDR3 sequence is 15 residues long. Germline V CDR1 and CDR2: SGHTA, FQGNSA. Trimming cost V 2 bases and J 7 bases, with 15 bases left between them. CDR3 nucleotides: TGTGCCAGCAGCTTATCCAAGCGAGCTGGGAATGAGCAGTTCTTC. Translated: CASSLSKRAGNEQFF.

CDR3 DNA: TGTGCCAGCAGCTTAGGAGGGGACATTAGCAATCAGCCCCAGCATTTT. Amino acids: CASSLGGDISNQPQHF. The chain employs TRBV13 and TRBJ1-5; a weak D match, TRBD1 (6 bases). Germline V CDR1 and CDR2: PRHDT, FYEKMQ (reference sequence). The CDR3 extends over 16 amino acids. Trimming removed 0 bases at V and 0 bases at J, with 9 bases between.

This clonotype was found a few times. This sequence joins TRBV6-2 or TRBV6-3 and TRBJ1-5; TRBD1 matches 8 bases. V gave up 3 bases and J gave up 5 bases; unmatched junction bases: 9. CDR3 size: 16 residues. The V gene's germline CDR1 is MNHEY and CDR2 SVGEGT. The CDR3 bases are TGTGCCAGCAGTTATGTTCGGGACAGGACCGATCAGCCCCAGCATTTT. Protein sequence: CASSYVRDRTDQPQHF.

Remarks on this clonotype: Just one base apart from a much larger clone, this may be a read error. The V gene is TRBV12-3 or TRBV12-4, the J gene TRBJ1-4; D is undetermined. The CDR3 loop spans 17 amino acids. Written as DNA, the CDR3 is TGTGCCAACAGTCTCCGCCCTTTGGCGGGCGGTAATGAAAAACTGTTTTTT. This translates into CANSLRPLAGGNEKLFF.

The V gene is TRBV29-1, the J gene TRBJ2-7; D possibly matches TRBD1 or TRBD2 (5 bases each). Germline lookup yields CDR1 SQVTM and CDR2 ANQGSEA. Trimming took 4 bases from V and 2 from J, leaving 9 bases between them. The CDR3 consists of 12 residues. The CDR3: CSVVQGPYEQYF. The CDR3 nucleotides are TGCAGCGTTGTCCAGGGACCCTACGAGCAGTACTTC.